The T cell receptor beta chain under discussion was sequenced for a study of blood T cells in healthy people across ages. Each donor gave 9.5 to 10 milliliters of peripheral blood. This clonotype came up once. A second PCR, run for about 6 to 11 cycles, used a sample-barcoded 5' primer plus a J-beta primer mix. TCRdb passed the 5' RACE reads through MiXCR, listing each CDR3 protein once. In the table there are around 690,000 distinct CDR3 sequences, under 65% of which are singletons. The CDR3 totals 16 residues. Trimming pared 5 bases from V and 2 bases from J, leaving 18 bases between. The TCR originated in a man aged 55 to 70 in good health. Sequencing was carried out using blood. This chain links TRBV12-3 or TRBV12-4 with TRBJ1-2, with D hard to call. DNA of the CDR3: TGTGCCAGCAGTCCGCAGGATGGAGTAGCCAACTATGGCTACACCTTC. Its translation: CASSPQDGVANYGYTF.